Listed here is a single T cell receptor (beta chain). This record comes from a study of cytomegalovirus exposure and HLA in healthy donors. PCR was performed using 60 Vbeta and 13 Jbeta primers. The data were produced by immunoSEQ multiplex PCR, yet TCRdb's version contains in-frame clones alone and is incomplete. Here the sample spans 150,000 to 200,000 clones, around nine tenths being singletons. CDR1 and CDR2 (germline): MGHDK, SYGVNS. CDR3 size: 15 residues. V lost 1 base to trimming and J lost 2 bases, with 11 bases between them. The chain links TRBV25-1 to TRBJ1-2; possible D gene TRBD1, 5 bases. The source of this sequence is a woman aged 18-29 years in good health and CMV-seronegative. The specimen sequenced was PBMCs. The CDR3 reads CASSESPGRNYGYTF. The DNA for the CDR3 is TGTGCCAGCAGTGAATCTCCAGGGCGGAACTATGGCTACACCTTC.